This T cell receptor beta chain derives from a study of T cell responses to AZD1222 COVID-19 vaccine. Whole-study findings and limits: White British ancestry dominated among donors, who included more females, and clonal diversity was possibly underestimated. Dominant at 160-218 and 743-854, vaccine-associated CD4 TCRs also spanned spike. Only a handful of AZD1222 recipients were seropositive at baseline. Spike-specific TCR breadth and depth went up after people got two AZD1222 doses.

Looked up from germline, CDR1 is SGHAT and CDR2 is FQNNGV. This CDR3 is built from 14 residues. The V end was cut by 0 bases, the J end by 8 bases, with 10 bases between. Turning to this clone: What it binds is not known.

TCRdb's table, derived via immunoSEQ multiplex PCR, lists solely in-frame clones and lacks some. The table has 74,000 or so clones, 70% to 90% seen once. The TCR originated in an adult in good health. V usage is TRBV11-2 and J usage is TRBJ1-4; D gene unclear. The sequencing used peripheral blood, collected on day 0 of AZD1222 vaccination. The CDR3 is CASSLDNFQEKLFF. Written as DNA, the CDR3 is TGTGCCAGCAGCTTAGACAATTTTCAGGAAAAACTGTTTTTT.